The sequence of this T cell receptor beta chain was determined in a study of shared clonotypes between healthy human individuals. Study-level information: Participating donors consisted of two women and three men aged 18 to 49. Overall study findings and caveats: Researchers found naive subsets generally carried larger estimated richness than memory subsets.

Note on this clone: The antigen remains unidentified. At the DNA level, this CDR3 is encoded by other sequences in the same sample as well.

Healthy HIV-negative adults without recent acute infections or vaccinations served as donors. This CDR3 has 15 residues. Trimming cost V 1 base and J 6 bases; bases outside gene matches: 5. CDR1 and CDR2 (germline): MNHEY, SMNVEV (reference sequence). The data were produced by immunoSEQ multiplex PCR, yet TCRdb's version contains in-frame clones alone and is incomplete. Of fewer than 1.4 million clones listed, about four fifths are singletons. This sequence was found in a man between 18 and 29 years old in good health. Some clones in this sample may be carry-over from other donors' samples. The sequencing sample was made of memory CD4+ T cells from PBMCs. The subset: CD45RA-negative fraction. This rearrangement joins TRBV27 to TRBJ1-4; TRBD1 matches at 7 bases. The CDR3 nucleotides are TGTGCCAGCAGTTTATGGACAGGCGAAGATGAAAAACTGTTTTTT. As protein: CASSLWTGEDEKLFF.